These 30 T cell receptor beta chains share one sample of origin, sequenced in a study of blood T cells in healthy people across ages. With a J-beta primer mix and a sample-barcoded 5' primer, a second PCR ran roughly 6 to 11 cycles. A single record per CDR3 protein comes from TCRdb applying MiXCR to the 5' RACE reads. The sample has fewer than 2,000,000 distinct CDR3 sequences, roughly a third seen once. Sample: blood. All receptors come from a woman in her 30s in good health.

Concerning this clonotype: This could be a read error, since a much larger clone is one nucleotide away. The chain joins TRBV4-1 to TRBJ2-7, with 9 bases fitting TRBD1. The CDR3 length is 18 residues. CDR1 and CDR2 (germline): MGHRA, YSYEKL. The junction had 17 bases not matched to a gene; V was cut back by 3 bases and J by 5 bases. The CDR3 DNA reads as TGCGCCAGCAGCCACACGTATCAACCGGGACAGGGTGGGGACGAGCAGTACTTC. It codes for CASSHTYQPGQGGDEQYF.

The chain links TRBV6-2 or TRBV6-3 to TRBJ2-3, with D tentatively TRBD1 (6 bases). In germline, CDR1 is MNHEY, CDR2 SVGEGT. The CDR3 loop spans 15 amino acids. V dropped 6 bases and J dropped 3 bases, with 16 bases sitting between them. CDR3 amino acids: CASSPPTGFTDTQYF. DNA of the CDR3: TGTGCCAGCAGCCCCCCCACAGGGTTTACAGATACGCAGTATTTT.

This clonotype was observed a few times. The CDR3 DNA reads as TGTGCCACCAGCAGAGATCTCCCAGGACACGAGCAGTACTTC. Its translation: CATSRDLPGHEQYF. The chain joins TRBV15 to TRBJ2-7; D is unresolved. CDR3 length: 14 residues. Trimming removed 0 bases at V and 5 bases at J, with 11 bases between. Germline V gene data show CDR1 as LNHNV and CDR2 as YYDKDF (reference sequence).

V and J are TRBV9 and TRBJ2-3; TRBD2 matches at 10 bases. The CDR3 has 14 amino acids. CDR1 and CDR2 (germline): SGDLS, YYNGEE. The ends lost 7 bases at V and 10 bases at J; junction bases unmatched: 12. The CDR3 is CASGLAATLSPQYF. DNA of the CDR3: TGTGCCAGCGGACTAGCGGCCACATTGAGTCCGCAGTATTTT.

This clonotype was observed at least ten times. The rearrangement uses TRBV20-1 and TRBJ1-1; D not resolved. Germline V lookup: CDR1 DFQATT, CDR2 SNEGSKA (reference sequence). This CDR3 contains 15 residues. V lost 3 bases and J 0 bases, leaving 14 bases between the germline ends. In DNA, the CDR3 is TGCAGTGCTAGCCCCAGCTCGGAGGTGAACACTGAAGCTTTCTTT. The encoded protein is CSASPSSEVNTEAFF.

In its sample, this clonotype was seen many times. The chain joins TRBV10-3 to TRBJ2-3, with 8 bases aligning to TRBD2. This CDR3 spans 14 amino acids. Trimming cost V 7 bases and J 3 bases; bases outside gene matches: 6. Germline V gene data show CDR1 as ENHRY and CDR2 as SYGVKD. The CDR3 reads CAITKAGATDTQYF. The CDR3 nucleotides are TGTGCCATCACTAAAGCGGGAGCAACAGATACGCAGTATTTT.

CDR3 protein: CASSVSGRANTDTQYF. The CDR3 DNA is TGTGCCAGCAGTGTATCGGGCAGGGCAAACACAGATACGCAGTATTTT. The rearrangement joins TRBV2 to TRBJ2-3; TRBD1 might be the D (5 bases). The ends were cut back, 4 bases at V and 2 bases at J, with 16 bases in the middle. Germline CDR1 is SNHLY and CDR2 is FYNNEI. The CDR3 spans 16 residues.

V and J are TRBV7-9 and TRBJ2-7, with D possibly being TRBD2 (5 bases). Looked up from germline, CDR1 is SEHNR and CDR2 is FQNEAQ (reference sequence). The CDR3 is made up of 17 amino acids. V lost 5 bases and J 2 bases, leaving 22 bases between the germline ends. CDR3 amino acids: CASSSLSSQTKTYEQYF. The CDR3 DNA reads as TGTGCCAGCAGCAGCTTATCGTCACAGACTAAAACCTACGAGCAGTACTTC. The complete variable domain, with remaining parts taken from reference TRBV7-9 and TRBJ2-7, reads DTGVSQNPRHKITKRGQNVTFRCDPISEHNRLYWYRQTLGQGPEFLTYFQNEAQLEKSRLLSDRFSAERPKGSFSTLEIQRTEQGDSAMYLCASSSLSSQTKTYEQYFGPGTRLTVT.

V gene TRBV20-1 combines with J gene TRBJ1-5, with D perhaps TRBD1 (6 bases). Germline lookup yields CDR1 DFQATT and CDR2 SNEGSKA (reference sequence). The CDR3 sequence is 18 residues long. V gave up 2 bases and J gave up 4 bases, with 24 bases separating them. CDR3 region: CSARLSPRGGLGNQPQHF. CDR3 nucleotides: TGCAGTGCTAGACTTTCCCCAAGAGGGGGGCTCGGGAATCAGCCCCAGCATTTT.

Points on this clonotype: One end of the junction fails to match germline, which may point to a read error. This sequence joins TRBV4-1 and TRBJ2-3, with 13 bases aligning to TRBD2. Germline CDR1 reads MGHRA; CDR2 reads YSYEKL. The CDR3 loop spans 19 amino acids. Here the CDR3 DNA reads TGCGCCAGCAGCCAAGACCCTCCTGGACTAGCGGGGGATACAGATGCGCAGTATTTT. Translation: CASSQDPPGLAGDTDAQYF.

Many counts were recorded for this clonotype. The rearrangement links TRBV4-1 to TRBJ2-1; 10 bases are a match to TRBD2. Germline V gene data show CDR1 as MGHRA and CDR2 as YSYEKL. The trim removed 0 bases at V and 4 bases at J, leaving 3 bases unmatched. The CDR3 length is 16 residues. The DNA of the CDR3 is TGCGCCAGCAGCCAAGATTCTAGCGGGAGTTACAATGAGCAGTTCTTC. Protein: CASSQDSSGSYNEQFF.

The CDR3 sequence: CASSQENLGDNYGYTF. For the CDR3, the DNA is TGCGCCAGCAGCCAAGAAAACTTAGGGGACAACTATGGCTACACCTTC. V and J are TRBV4-1 and TRBJ1-2; tentatively, D is TRBD1 (5 bases). Germline V gives CDR1 MGHRA, CDR2 YSYEKL. The CDR3 is made up of 16 amino acids. V was cut by 0 bases and J by 2 bases, with 13 bases left in between.

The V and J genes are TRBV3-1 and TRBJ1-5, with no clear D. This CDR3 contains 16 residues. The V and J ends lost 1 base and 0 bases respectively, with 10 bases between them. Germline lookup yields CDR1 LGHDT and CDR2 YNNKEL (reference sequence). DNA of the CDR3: TGTGCCAGCAGCCAAGGTGGTCGGTATAGCAATCAGCCCCAGCATTTT. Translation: CASSQGGRYSNQPQHF.

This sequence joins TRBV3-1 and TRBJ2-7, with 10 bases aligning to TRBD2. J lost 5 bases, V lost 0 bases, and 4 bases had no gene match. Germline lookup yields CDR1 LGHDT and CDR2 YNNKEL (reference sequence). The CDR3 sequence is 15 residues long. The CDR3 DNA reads TGTGCCAGCAGCCAAGATCTGGGACTAGCGCACGAGCAGTACTTC. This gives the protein CASSQDLGLAHEQYF.

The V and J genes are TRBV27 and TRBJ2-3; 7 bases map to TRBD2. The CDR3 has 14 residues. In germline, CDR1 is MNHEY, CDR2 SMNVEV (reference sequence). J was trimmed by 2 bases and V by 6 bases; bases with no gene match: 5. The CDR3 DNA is TGTGCCAGCAGATCACTAGCGACCACAGATACGCAGTATTTT. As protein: CASRSLATTDTQYF.

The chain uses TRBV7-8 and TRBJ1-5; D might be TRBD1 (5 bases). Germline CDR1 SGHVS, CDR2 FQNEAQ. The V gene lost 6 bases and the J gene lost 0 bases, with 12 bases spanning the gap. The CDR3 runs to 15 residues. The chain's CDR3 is CASSPRGFSNQPQHF. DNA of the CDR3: TGTGCCAGCAGTCCAAGGGGATTTAGCAATCAGCCCCAGCATTTT.

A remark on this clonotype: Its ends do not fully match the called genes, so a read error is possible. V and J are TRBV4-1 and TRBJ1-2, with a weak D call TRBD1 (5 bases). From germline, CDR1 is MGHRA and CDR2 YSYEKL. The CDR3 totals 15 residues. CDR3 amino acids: CASSQAAGLRRGYTF. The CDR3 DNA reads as TGCGCTAGCAGCCAAGCAGCAGGGTTAAGAAGGGGCTACACCTTC.

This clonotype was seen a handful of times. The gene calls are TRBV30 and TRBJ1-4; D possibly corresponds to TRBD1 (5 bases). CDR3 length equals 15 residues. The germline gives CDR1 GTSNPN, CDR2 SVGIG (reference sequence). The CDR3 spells CASRDGSFPNEKLFF. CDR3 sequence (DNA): TGTGCTTCCCGGGACGGATCTTTCCCTAATGAAAAACTGTTTTTT.

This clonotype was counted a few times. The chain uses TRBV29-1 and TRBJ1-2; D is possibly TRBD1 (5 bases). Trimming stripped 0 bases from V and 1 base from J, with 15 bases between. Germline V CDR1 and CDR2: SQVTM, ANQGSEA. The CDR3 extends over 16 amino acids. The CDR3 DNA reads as TGCAGCGTTGAAGATAGGGGCCAGGGCCTTAACTATGGCTACACCTTC. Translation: CSVEDRGQGLNYGYTF.

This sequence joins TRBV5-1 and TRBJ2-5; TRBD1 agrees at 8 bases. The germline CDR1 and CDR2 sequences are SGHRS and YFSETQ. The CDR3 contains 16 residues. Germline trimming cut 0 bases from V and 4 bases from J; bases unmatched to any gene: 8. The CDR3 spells CASSLEPTGVPETQYF. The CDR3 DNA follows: TGCGCCAGCAGCTTGGAGCCGACAGGGGTACCAGAGACCCAGTACTTC.

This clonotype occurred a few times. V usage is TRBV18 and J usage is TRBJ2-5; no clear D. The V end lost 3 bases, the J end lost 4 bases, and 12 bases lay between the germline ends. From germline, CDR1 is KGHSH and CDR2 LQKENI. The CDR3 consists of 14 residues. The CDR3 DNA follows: TGTGCCAGCTCACCGAGGTCAGGCCCAGAGACCCAGTACTTC. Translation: CASSPRSGPETQYF.

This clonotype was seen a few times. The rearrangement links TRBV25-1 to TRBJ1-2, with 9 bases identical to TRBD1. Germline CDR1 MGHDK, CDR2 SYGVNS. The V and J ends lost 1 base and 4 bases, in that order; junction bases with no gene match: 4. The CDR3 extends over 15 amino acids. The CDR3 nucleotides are TGTGCCAGCAGTGAATTAACAGGGGGCAGCTATGGCTACACCTTC. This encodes CASSELTGGSYGYTF.

CDR3 bases: TGTGCCAGCAGCCAACATGGGACGGAGAACACTGAAGCTTTCTTT. It codes for CASSQHGTENTEAFF. The chain joins TRBV3-1 to TRBJ1-1; weak D call: TRBD1 (5 bases). CDR3 length: 15 residues. V lost 2 bases, J lost 1 base, and 11 bases lay in between. Germline CDR1 and CDR2: LGHDT and YNNKEL (reference sequence).

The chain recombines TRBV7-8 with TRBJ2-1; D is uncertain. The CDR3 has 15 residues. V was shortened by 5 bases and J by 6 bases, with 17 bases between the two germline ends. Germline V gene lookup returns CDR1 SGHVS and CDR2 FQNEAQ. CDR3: CASSPEMWGGNEQFF. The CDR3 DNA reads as TGTGCCAGCAGCCCAGAGATGTGGGGTGGCAATGAGCAGTTCTTC.

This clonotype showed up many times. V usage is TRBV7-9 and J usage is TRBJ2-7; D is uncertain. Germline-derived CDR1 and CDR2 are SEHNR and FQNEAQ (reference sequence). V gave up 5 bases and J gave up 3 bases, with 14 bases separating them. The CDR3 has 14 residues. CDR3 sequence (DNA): TGTGCCAGCAGCCCCACGGACGGGTTCTACGAGCAGTACTTC. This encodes CASSPTDGFYEQYF.

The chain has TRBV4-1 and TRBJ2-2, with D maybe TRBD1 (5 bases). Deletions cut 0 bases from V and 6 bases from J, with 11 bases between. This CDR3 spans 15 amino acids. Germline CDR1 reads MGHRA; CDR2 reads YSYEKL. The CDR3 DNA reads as TGCGCCAGCAGCCAAGAGGCCAGGGCCTCCGGGGAGCTGTTTTTT. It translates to CASSQEARASGELFF.

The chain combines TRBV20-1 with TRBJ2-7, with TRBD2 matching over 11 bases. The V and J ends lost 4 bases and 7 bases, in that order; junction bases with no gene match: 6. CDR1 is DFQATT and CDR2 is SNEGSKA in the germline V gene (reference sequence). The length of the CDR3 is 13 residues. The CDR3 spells CSAILAGEGEQYF. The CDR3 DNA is TGCAGTGCTATACTAGCGGGAGAGGGAGAGCAGTACTTC.

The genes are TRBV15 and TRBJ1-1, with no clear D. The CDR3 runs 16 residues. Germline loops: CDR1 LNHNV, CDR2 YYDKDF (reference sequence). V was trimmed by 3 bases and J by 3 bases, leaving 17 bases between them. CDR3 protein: CATSRVPGVRDTEAFF. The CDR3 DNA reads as TGTGCCACCAGCAGGGTTCCTGGGGTAAGGGACACTGAAGCTTTCTTT. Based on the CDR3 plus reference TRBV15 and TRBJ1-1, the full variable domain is DAMVIQNPRYQVTQFGKPVTLSCSQTLNHNVMYWYQQKSSQAPKLLFHYYDKDFNNEADTPDNFQSRRPNTSFCFLDIRSPGLGDTAMYLCATSRVPGVRDTEAFFGQGTRLTVV.

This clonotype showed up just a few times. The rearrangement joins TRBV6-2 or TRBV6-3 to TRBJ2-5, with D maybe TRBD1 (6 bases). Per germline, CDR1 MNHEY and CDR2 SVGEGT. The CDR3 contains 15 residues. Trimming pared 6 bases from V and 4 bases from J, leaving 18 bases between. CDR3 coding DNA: TGTGCCAGCAGCCGGGGCGGACAGACCCGAGAGACCCAGTACTTC. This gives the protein CASSRGGQTRETQYF.

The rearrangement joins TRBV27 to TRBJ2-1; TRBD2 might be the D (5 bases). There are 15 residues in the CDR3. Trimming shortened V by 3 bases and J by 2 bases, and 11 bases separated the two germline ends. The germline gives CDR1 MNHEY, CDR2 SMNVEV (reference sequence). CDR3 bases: TGTGCCAGCAGTTTGTGTGGGAGCACCTACAATGAGCAGTTCTTC. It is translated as CASSLCGSTYNEQFF.